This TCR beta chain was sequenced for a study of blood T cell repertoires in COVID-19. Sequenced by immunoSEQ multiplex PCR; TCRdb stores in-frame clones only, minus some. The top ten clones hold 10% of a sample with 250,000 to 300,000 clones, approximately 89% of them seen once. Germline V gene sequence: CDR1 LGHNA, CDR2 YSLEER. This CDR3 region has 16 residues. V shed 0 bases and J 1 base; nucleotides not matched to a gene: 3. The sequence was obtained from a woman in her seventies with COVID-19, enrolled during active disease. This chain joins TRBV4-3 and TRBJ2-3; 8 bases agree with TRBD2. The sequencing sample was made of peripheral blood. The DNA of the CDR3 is TGCGCCAGCAGCCAAGATACGACTAGCGGCACAGATACGCAGTATTTT. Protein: CASSQDTTSGTDTQYF.